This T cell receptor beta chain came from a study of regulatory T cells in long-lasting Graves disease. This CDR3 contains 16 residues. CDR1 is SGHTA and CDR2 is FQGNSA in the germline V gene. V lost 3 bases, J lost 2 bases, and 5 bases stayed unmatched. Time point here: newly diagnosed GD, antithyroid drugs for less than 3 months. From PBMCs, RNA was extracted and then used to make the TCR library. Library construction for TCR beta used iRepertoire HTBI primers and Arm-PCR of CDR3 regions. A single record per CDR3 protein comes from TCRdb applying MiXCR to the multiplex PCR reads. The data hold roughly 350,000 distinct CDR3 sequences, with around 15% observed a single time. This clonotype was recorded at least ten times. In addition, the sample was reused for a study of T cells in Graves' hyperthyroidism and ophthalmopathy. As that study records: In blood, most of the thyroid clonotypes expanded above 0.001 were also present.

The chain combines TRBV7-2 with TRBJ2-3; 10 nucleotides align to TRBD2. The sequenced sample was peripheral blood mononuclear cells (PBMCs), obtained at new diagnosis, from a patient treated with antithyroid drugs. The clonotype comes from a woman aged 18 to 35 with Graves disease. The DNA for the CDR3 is TGTGCCAGCAGCTTTCTGACTAGCGGGTTCACAGATACGCAGTATTTT. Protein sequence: CASSFLTSGFTDTQYF.